Each of the 28 T cell receptor beta chains below was sequenced from the same sample in a study of blood T cell repertoires in COVID-19. Sequencing was performed with immunoSEQ multiplex PCR; in TCRdb, only in-frame clones are kept and a portion is missing. The sample lists tens of thousands of clones; about three quarters were seen once. Material: peripheral blood. The receptors stem from a man aged 65-85 years with active or convalescent COVID-19.

This chain joins TRBV6-5 and TRBJ1-3; the match to TRBD1 covers 7 bases. V lost 4 bases to trimming and J lost 6 bases; unmatched junction nucleotides: 12. Germline CDR1 reads MNHEY; CDR2 reads SVGAGI. The CDR3 contains 16 residues. DNA for the CDR3: TGTGCCAGCAGTTCGTCCGGGACAGAAGTCGTAAACACCATATATTTT. Its translation: CASSSSGTEVVNTIYF.

This clone came up many times. This sequence joins TRBV2 and TRBJ1-4; 10 nucleotides agree with TRBD1. The germline V gene has CDR1 SNHLY and CDR2 FYNNEI. This CDR3 has 15 residues. V dropped 8 bases and J dropped 8; count of bases not matched to a gene: 11. CDR3 residues: CASSDPGTGVEKLFF. CDR3 nucleotide sequence: TGTGCCAGCTCCGATCCCGGGACAGGGGTCGAAAAACTGTTTTTT.

This clone was counted a few times. The chain is built from TRBV2 and TRBJ1-5, with 9 bases matching TRBD1. The CDR3 is 19 residues long. CDR1 SNHLY and CDR2 FYNNEI come from the germline V gene. With 7 bases clipped from V and 0 bases from J, the junction kept 16 bases outside the gene matches. The CDR3 coding sequence is TGTGCCAGCACCCATATTGGACAGGGGCGAAAGGATAGCAATCAGCCCCAGCATTTT. It yields the protein CASTHIGQGRKDSNQPQHF. Full variable domain (rest looked up from reference TRBV2 and TRBJ1-5): EPEVTQTPSHQVTQMGQEVILRCVPISNHLYFYWYRQILGQKVEFLVSFYNNEISEKSEIFDDQFSVERPDGSNFTLKIRSTKLEDSAMYFCASTHIGQGRKDSNQPQHFGDGTRLSIL.

The chain couples TRBV11-3 to TRBJ1-2; 8 bases align to TRBD1. The J segment lost 8 bases and the V segment lost 5 bases, leaving 7 bases of the junction unmatched. Germline CDR1 SGHNT, CDR2 YENEEA. This CDR3 is built from 13 residues. CDR3 DNA: TGTGCCAGCAGCGAACAGGGGGTAGGCGGCTACACCTTC. It encodes CASSEQGVGGYTF.

A single count supports this clone. The gene calls are TRBV23-1 and TRBJ2-5; maybe TRBD1 (5 bases). TRBV23-1 is an ORF, and what it does is uncertain. This CDR3 has 14 residues. Trimming removed 5 bases at V and 1 base at J, with 11 bases between. The CDR3 nucleotides are TGCGCCAGCAGTGTAGGGGCAGGCCAAGAGACCCAGTACTTC. Translation gives CASSVGAGQETQYF.

Remarks on this clone: Other DNA sequences from this sample encode an identical CDR3 as well. The chain employs TRBV19 and TRBJ1-5; the match to TRBD1 covers 7 bases. Germline trimming cut 5 bases from V and 2 bases from J; bases unmatched to any gene: 3. The germline V gene has CDR1 LNHDA and CDR2 SQIVND (reference sequence). The CDR3 runs to 14 residues. The chain's CDR3 is CASSGQGGNQPQHF. CDR3 nucleotide sequence: TGTGCCAGTAGTGGCCAGGGGGGCAATCAGCCCCAGCATTTT.

The genes are TRBV30 and TRBJ1-2; a weak D match, TRBD1 (5 bases). The length of the CDR3 is 15 residues. The germline CDR1 and CDR2 sequences are GTSNPN and SVGIG (reference sequence). V was pared by 0 bases and J by 7 bases, with 18 bases between. CDR3 loop: CAWSVPGHSVGGYTF. The CDR3 region has the DNA TGTGCCTGGAGTGTACCTGGACACTCAGTAGGTGGCTACACCTTC.

The chain couples TRBV3-1 (or the pseudogene TRBV3-2) to TRBJ1-6; maybe TRBD1 (6 bases). Trimming removed 3 bases from V and 7 bases from J, with 13 bases in between. Germline V gives CDR1 LGHDT, CDR2 YNNKEL (reference sequence). The CDR3 runs 15 residues. CDR3 DNA: TGTGCCAGCAGCCACCCGGACAGCCTGAATTCACCCCTCCACTTT. Residues: CASSHPDSLNSPLHF.

The table lists this clone with a count of one. The chain uses TRBV5-1 and TRBJ2-1; 9 positions agree with TRBD1. The CDR3 length is 16 residues. V shed 6 bases and J 8 bases; nucleotides not matched to a gene: 15. The germline V gene encodes CDR1 SGHRS and CDR2 YFSETQ. The CDR3 loop is CASTIAPGQGLDEQFF. CDR3 nucleotides: TGCGCCAGCACCATTGCACCGGGACAGGGCCTCGATGAGCAGTTCTTC.

V and J are TRBV4-1 and TRBJ1-5; unclear D gene. V lost 4 bases, J lost 3 bases, and 16 bases lay in between. Germline CDR1 and CDR2: MGHRA and YSYEKL. The CDR3 loop spans 16 amino acids. For the CDR3, the DNA is TGCGCCAGCAGCCCATTATTAGCACGCTCCAATCAGCCCCAGCATTTT. It codes for CASSPLLARSNQPQHF.

The chain couples TRBV6-1 to TRBJ1-2; no clear D gene. This CDR3 has 12 residues. Germline V gives CDR1 MNHNS, CDR2 SASEGT. V was shortened by 0 bases and J by 8 bases, with 7 bases between the two germline ends. The CDR3: CASSEARKGYTF. CDR3 sequence (DNA): TGTGCCAGCAGTGAAGCGAGGAAAGGCTACACCTTC.

J is TRBJ1-2 and V is TRBV28; TRBD1 might be the D (5 bases). Germline V gives CDR1 MDHEN, CDR2 SYDVKM. The CDR3 has 12 residues. Trimming removed 2 bases from V and 8 bases from J, with 9 bases in between. In DNA, the CDR3 is TGTGCCAGCAGTTTAAGGGGCGTGGGCTACACCTTC. This translates into CASSLRGVGYTF.

In its sample, this clone was seen a few times. The V call is TRBV7-9, the J call TRBJ2-1, with TRBD2 identical over 10 bases. This CDR3 is 16 amino acids long. V was pared by 2 bases and J by 4 bases, with 5 bases of the junction left unmatched. Germline lookup yields CDR1 SEHNR and CDR2 FQNEAQ (reference sequence). CDR3 in DNA: TGTGCCAGCAGCTTATTTAGCGGGGGGCCTTACAATGAGCAGTTCTTC. Residues: CASSLFSGGPYNEQFF.

The chain recombines TRBV4-1 with TRBJ1-4; D is ambiguous. The CDR3 is 15 residues long. Germline CDR1 and CDR2: MGHRA and YSYEKL. V lost 2 bases, J lost 7 bases, and 14 bases lay in between. The CDR3 nucleotides are TGCGCCAGCAGCCAAAGGGAGGTAGGGAGTGAAAAACTGTTTTTT. Amino acids: CASSQREVGSEKLFF.

J is TRBJ2-7 and V is TRBV25-1; 8 bases agree with TRBD1. The V gene's germline CDR1 is MGHDK and CDR2 SYGVNS. With V trimmed by 5 bases and J by 1 base, 7 bases remained unmatched. The CDR3 length is 15 residues. This CDR3 is CASSPSNRGSYEQYF. As DNA, the CDR3 is TGTGCCAGCAGTCCCTCGAACAGGGGGTCCTACGAGCAGTACTTC.

The chain recombines TRBV5-1 with TRBJ1-5; D unclear. The CDR3 runs to 15 residues. Looked up from germline, CDR1 is SGHRS and CDR2 is YFSETQ. V lost 0 bases and J lost 3, with 10 bases in between. The CDR3 DNA follows: TGCGCCAGCAGCTTGGATAGTGACAACAATCAGCCCCAGCATTTT. This gives the protein CASSLDSDNNQPQHF. The complete variable domain, with remaining parts taken from reference TRBV5-1 and TRBJ1-5, reads KAGVTQTPRYLIKTRGQQVTLSCSPISGHRSVSWYQQTPGQGLQFLFEYFSETQRNKGNFPGRFSGRQFSNSRSEMNVSTLELGDSALYLCASSLDSDNNQPQHFGDGTRLSIL.

The rearrangement uses TRBV10-2 and TRBJ2-7, with TRBD2 matching over 9 bases. Germline values: CDR1 WSHSY, CDR2 SAAADI. This CDR3 is 17 amino acids long. V lost 4 bases, J lost 0 bases, and 10 bases stayed unmatched. CDR3 in amino acids: CASSALGGGDLSYEQYF. CDR3 bases: TGCGCCAGCAGTGCCCTGGGCGGGGGGGATCTCTCCTACGAGCAGTACTTC.

This chain connects TRBV11-2 to TRBJ2-3; the match to TRBD2 covers 8 bases. CDR1 is SGHAT, CDR2 FQNNGV, per germline. With 2 bases clipped from V and 4 bases from J, the junction kept 14 bases outside the gene matches. CDR3 length: 18 amino acids. For the CDR3, the DNA is TGTGCCAGCAGCTTATATCCCCCTGGCGGGGGGTCCGCAGATACGCAGTATTTT. This gives the protein CASSLYPPGGGSADTQYF. Drawing the rest from reference TRBV11-2 and TRBJ2-3, the complete variable domain is EAGVAQSPRYKIIEKRQSVAFWCNPISGHATLYWYQQILGQGPKLLIQFQNNGVVDDSQLPKDRFSAERLKGVDSTLKIQPAKLEDSAVYLCASSLYPPGGGSADTQYFGPGTRLTVL.

This clone was seen only once. The chain uses TRBV7-9 and TRBJ1-3; D gene unclear. CDR3 length: 13 residues. The V and J ends lost 4 bases and 4 bases respectively, with 8 bases between them. Germline CDR1 is SEHNR and CDR2 is FQNEAQ (reference sequence). CDR3 sequence (DNA): TGTGCCAGCAGCTCGAGAAGAGGAAACACCATATATTTT. Protein sequence: CASSSRRGNTIYF.

The chain is built from TRBV5-4 and TRBJ2-5; TRBD2 agrees at 7 bases. Germline CDR1 is SGHNT and CDR2 is YYREEE (reference sequence). The V and J ends lost 0 bases and 2 bases, in that order; junction bases with no gene match: 1. The CDR3 contains 14 residues. In DNA, the CDR3 is TGTGCCAGCAGCTTGGCGGGGGGACAAGAGACCCAGTACTTC. Translated: CASSLAGGQETQYF.

The J gene is TRBJ1-6, the V gene TRBV28; 9 bases are shared with TRBD1. The CDR3 extends over 15 amino acids. The V segment lost 6 bases and the J segment 9 bases; nucleotides outside the gene matches: 9. The germline CDR1 and CDR2 sequences are MDHEN and SYDVKM. The CDR3: CASSPDRGVSSPLHF. For the CDR3, the DNA is TGTGCCAGCAGCCCCGACAGGGGGGTGAGTTCACCCCTCCACTTT.

V gene TRBV23-1 combines with J gene TRBJ2-7; 7 bases match TRBD2. TRBV23-1 is designated an ORF whose function remains uncertain. V lost 6 bases, J lost 4 bases, and 3 bases stayed unmatched. The CDR3 has 12 residues. The CDR3 protein is CASSPGGYEQYF. CDR3 bases: TGCGCCAGCAGCCCCGGGGGGTACGAGCAGTACTTC.

J is TRBJ2-3 and V is TRBV11-2; 8 bases fit TRBD2. This CDR3 has 17 amino acids. Unmatched junction bases numbered 13, after V lost 2 bases and J lost 6 bases. Germline V lookup: CDR1 SGHAT, CDR2 FQNNGV. The CDR3 loop is CASSLYTGTRVDDTQYF. DNA for the CDR3: TGTGCCAGCAGCTTATACACCGGGACTAGAGTTGACGATACGCAGTATTTT.

The chain combines TRBV28 with TRBJ1-5; the D is unclear. Trimming left V 6 bases short and J 4 bases short, with 16 bases between. CDR1 and CDR2 (germline): MDHEN, SYDVKM. This CDR3 has 15 residues. The CDR3 protein is CASRSGSSGNQPQHF. CDR3 nucleotides: TGTGCCAGCAGGTCCGGGTCGTCCGGAAATCAGCCCCAGCATTTT.

CDR3 nucleotide sequence: TGTGCCAGCAGCTCCCGACAGAAAGAAGCTTTCTTT. It encodes CASSSRQKEAFF. The chain combines TRBV7-9 with TRBJ1-1; perhaps TRBD1 as D (5 bases). V lost 4 bases to trimming and J lost 8 bases, with 11 bases between them. Looked up from germline, CDR1 is SEHNR and CDR2 is FQNEAQ (reference sequence). The length of the CDR3 is 12 residues. The full variable domain, with the rest looked up from reference TRBV7-9 and TRBJ1-1, is DTGVSQNPRHKITKRGQNVTFRCDPISEHNRLYWYRQTLGQGPEFLTYFQNEAQLEKSRLLSDRFSAERPKGSFSTLEIQRTEQGDSAMYLCASSSRQKEAFFGQGTRLTVV.

The genes are TRBV14 and TRBJ1-6; tentatively, D is TRBD1 (6 bases). The CDR3 consists of 14 residues. V lost 4 bases, J lost 7 bases, and 11 bases lay in between. Germline CDR1 reads SGHDN; CDR2 reads FVKESK. The CDR3 region has the DNA TGTGCCAGCAGCCTACGGACAGTCAATTCACCCCTCCACTTT. The encoded protein is CASSLRTVNSPLHF.

The CDR3 nucleotides read TGTGCCAGCAGCATGACAGAGCCCCAGCCCCAGCATTTT. Residues: CASSMTEPQPQHF. The chain employs TRBV7-8 and TRBJ1-5, with a possible D match to TRBD1 (5 bases). This CDR3 has 13 residues. Germline V gene sequence: CDR1 SGHVS, CDR2 FQNEAQ. Trimming took off 5 bases at V and 7 bases at J, with 12 bases between the two ends.

The CDR3 region has the DNA TGTGCCAGCAGTCCTAAACATGAAAAACTGTTTTTT. It encodes CASSPKHEKLFF. The genes are TRBV28 and TRBJ1-4, with D unclear. The CDR3 loop spans 12 amino acids. V gave up 5 bases and J gave up 6 bases, with 7 bases separating them. Germline V CDR1 and CDR2: MDHEN, SYDVKM.